A selection of T cell receptor beta chains follows, all from one sample in a study of T cells expressing NK-cell markers. After re-calling the 5' RACE reads, TCRdb lists one entry per CDR3 protein, DNA absent. The sample is made up of 400,000 to 450,000 distinct CDR3 sequences, and the top ten hold more than 7% of it. Sequenced: blood T cells: a sorted CD56 or NKG2C T cell subset, CD4+ or CD8+ T cells, or bulk PBMC T cells (not recorded which). These receptors all come from a woman aged 18-70 years in good health. Both conserved end residues are part of each CDR3. Fields, in order: V gene, J gene, CDR3 protein.

TRBV25-1,TRBJ2-7,CASSEEAGSYEQYF
TRBV12-3/TRBV12-4,TRBJ1-2,CASGTQTGLYGYTF
TRBV29-1,TRBJ2-7,CSVAGTSYEQYF
TRBV23-1,TRBJ2-1,CASSQGRAGYNEQFF
TRBV5-1,TRBJ2-1,CASSNGGLTGEQFF
TRBV15,TRBJ1-1,CATAGGGLMNTEAFF
TRBV4-1,TRBJ2-5,CASSERDMETQYF
TRBV28,TRBJ2-2,CASRSASGSGTGELFF
TRBV6-5,TRBJ1-3,CASSYGRPSGNTIYF
TRBV3-1,TRBJ1-6,CASSPDTSNSPLHF
TRBV20-1,TRBJ1-1,CSALDPGQMNTEAFF
TRBV20-1,TRBJ2-2,CSARDRRGATGELFF
TRBV5-1,TRBJ2-1,CASSLGEVYNEQFF
TRBV5-1,TRBJ2-7,CASSPGLPSGEQYF
TRBV5-1,TRBJ2-1,CASSLFRDRGNEQFF
TRBV4-3,TRBJ2-3,CASSQDGRGVDTQYF
TRBV29-1,TRBJ1-2,CSVEGFGAVSNYGYTF
TRBV2,TRBJ2-7,CASSVRGEQYF
TRBV4-1,TRBJ1-5,CASSQDPTPPNQPQHF
TRBV20-1,TRBJ2-3,CSARDLRASGLGDTQYF
TRBV20-1,TRBJ2-1,CSARSGLAYNEQFF
TRBV9,TRBJ2-3,CASSPPDGVFTDTQYF
TRBV5-1,TRBJ2-2,CASSPRGDSGYTGELFF
TRBV5-1,TRBJ2-3,CASSLLRVADTQYF
TRBV4-3,TRBJ2-3,CASSQGQTDTQYF
TRBV9,TRBJ2-1,CASSAFGGGEQFF
TRBV5-4,TRBJ2-2,CASSFYRGTGELFF
TRBV6-5,TRBJ2-3,CASSYSHPDLAYQYF
TRBV28,TRBJ2-7,CASSLARQRYEQYF
TRBV5-4,TRBJ1-2,CASSNGPGIYGYTF
TRBV4-2,TRBJ2-5,CASSQEGSWDETQYF
TRBV4-3,TRBJ1-2,CASSFLPGQGENNYGYTF
TRBV12-3/TRBV12-4,TRBJ2-1,CASSGPGSGGQQFF
TRBV6-1,TRBJ1-1,CASIRLGGLTLEAFF
TRBV6-2/TRBV6-3,TRBJ1-5,CASSYGGVGNQPQHF
TRBV25-1,TRBJ1-5,CASSGGALSTHGDQPQHF